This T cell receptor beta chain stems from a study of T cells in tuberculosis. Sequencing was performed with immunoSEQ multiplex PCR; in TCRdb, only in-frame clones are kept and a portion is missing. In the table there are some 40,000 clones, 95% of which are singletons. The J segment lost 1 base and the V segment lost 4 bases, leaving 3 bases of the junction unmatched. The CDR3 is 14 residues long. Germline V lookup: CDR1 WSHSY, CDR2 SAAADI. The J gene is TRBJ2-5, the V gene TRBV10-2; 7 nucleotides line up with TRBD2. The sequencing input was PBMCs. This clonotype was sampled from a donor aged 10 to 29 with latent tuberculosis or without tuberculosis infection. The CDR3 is CASSAGGTQETQYF. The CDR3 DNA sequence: TGCGCCAGCAGTGCCGGGGGGACCCAAGAGACCCAGTACTTC.